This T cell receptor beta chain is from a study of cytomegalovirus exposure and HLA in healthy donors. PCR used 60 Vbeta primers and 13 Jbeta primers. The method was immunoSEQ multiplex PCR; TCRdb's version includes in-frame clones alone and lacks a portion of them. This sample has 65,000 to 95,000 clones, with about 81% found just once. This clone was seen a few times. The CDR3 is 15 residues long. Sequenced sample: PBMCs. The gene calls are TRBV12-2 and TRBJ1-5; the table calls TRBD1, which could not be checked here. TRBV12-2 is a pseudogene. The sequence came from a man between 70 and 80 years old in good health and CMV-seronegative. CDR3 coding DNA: TGTGCAAGTCGCCTCGACAGGGTTTACTTTCAGCCCCAGCATTTT. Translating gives CASRLDRVYFQPQHF.